This TCR beta chain came from a study of blood T cell repertoires in COVID-19. About the study: The United States, Italy and Spain were the sources of the acute and convalescent COVID-19 samples. PBMCs, B-cell-depleted T cells, or T cells provided the cDNA or gDNA that made up the material.

Data came from immunoSEQ multiplex PCR; TCRdb stores just in-frame clones and leaves some out. The sample holds tens of thousands of clones, approximately 80% seen once. V was shortened by 3 bases and J by 7 bases, with 19 bases between the two germline ends. The V gene's germline CDR1 is SEHNR and CDR2 FQNEAQ (reference sequence). The CDR3 sequence is 15 residues long. This chain uses TRBV7-9 with TRBJ2-7; weak D call: TRBD1 (5 bases). Sequences were obtained from peripheral blood. The sequence derives from a human donor in a cohort sampled during active COVID-19. The CDR3 DNA reads as TGTGCCAGCAGCTTGCTGGGGCAGGCCGTAGGAGAGCAGTACTTC. The encoded protein is CASSLLGQAVGEQYF.